This T cell receptor beta chain was sequenced for a study of cytomegalovirus exposure and HLA in healthy donors. Whole-study results and caveats: Later on, a genetic analysis was performed. It linked a missense variant in DCLRE1C with V- and J-gene trimming of TCR beta. In vitro testing confirmed a few CMV-associated chains as specific for CMV antigens. Later, TCR association rates were found to vary by HLA locus, highest for DRB1 and lowest for HLA-C.

Details on this clone: Antigen unknown.

V was shortened by 1 base and J by 0 bases, with 7 bases between the two germline ends. This CDR3 has 15 residues. Germline values: CDR1 LGHNA, CDR2 YNFKEQ. Primers included in the PCR were 60 Vbeta and 13 Jbeta primers. Produced via immunoSEQ multiplex PCR; TCRdb's table is partial and in-frame only. The profile shows 90,000 or so clones, around 80% of them singletons. The receptor was derived from a male donor in good health and CMV-seropositive. Specimen: PBMCs. The gene calls are TRBV4-2 and TRBJ1-5, with D perhaps matching TRBD1 (5 bases). CDR3 sequence reads: CASSQGGASNQPQHF. In DNA form, the CDR3 reads TGTGCCAGCAGCCAAGGTGGGGCTAGCAATCAGCCCCAGCATTTT.